These 4 T cell receptor beta chains came from one sample sequenced in a study of PD-1 blockade in classical Hodgkin lymphoma. Some clones are missing from TCRdb's copy, which holds only in-frame ones; the method was immunoSEQ multiplex PCR. Of about 22,000 clones listed, roughly 75% were seen once; the top ten hold 17%. Following autologous stem cell transplantation, relapse occurred in every patient, and exposure to brentuximab vedotin varied. The material was peripheral blood mononuclear cells (PBMCs), obtained before the second cycle of nivolumab. Source of these receptors: a human donor with classical Hodgkin lymphoma.

The rearrangement uses TRBV4-1 and TRBJ1-4; no clear D. This CDR3 is built from 17 residues. Deletions cut 1 base from V and 7 bases from J, with 19 bases between. The germline gives CDR1 MGHRA, CDR2 YSYEKL. The CDR3 is CASSQGELGGPGEKLFF. CDR3 coding DNA: TGCGCCAGCAGCCAAGGGGAGCTCGGTGGGCCGGGTGAAAAACTGTTTTTT.

The rearrangement uses TRBV28 and TRBJ2-7; 7 bases line up with TRBD2. This CDR3 spans 18 amino acids. The V and J ends lost 5 bases and 0 bases, in that order; junction bases with no gene match: 16. Germline CDR1 MDHEN, CDR2 SYDVKM. DNA of the CDR3: TGTGCCAGCAGTCCTCGGCAGGGAGCGGGATTCACCTCCTACGAGCAGTACTTC. Amino acid sequence: CASSPRQGAGFTSYEQYF.

The CDR3 DNA is TGTGCCAGCAGTGAAGTCCGGGGGCCGAACACTGAAGCTTTCTTT. Its translation is CASSEVRGPNTEAFF. J is TRBJ1-1 and V is TRBV6-1; D might be TRBD1 (6 bases). The V and J ends lost 1 base and 1 base respectively, with 10 bases between them. Germline CDR1 and CDR2: MNHNS and SASEGT. The CDR3 sequence is 15 residues long.

V and J are TRBV5-1 and TRBJ2-5; D gene uncertain. Per germline, CDR1 SGHRS and CDR2 YFSETQ. Trimming shortened V by 1 base and J by 2 bases, and 6 bases separated the two germline ends. CDR3 length: 13 amino acids. CDR3 sequence: CASSLQGQETQYF. CDR3 DNA: TGCGCCAGCAGCTTGCAAGGGCAAGAGACCCAGTACTTC.